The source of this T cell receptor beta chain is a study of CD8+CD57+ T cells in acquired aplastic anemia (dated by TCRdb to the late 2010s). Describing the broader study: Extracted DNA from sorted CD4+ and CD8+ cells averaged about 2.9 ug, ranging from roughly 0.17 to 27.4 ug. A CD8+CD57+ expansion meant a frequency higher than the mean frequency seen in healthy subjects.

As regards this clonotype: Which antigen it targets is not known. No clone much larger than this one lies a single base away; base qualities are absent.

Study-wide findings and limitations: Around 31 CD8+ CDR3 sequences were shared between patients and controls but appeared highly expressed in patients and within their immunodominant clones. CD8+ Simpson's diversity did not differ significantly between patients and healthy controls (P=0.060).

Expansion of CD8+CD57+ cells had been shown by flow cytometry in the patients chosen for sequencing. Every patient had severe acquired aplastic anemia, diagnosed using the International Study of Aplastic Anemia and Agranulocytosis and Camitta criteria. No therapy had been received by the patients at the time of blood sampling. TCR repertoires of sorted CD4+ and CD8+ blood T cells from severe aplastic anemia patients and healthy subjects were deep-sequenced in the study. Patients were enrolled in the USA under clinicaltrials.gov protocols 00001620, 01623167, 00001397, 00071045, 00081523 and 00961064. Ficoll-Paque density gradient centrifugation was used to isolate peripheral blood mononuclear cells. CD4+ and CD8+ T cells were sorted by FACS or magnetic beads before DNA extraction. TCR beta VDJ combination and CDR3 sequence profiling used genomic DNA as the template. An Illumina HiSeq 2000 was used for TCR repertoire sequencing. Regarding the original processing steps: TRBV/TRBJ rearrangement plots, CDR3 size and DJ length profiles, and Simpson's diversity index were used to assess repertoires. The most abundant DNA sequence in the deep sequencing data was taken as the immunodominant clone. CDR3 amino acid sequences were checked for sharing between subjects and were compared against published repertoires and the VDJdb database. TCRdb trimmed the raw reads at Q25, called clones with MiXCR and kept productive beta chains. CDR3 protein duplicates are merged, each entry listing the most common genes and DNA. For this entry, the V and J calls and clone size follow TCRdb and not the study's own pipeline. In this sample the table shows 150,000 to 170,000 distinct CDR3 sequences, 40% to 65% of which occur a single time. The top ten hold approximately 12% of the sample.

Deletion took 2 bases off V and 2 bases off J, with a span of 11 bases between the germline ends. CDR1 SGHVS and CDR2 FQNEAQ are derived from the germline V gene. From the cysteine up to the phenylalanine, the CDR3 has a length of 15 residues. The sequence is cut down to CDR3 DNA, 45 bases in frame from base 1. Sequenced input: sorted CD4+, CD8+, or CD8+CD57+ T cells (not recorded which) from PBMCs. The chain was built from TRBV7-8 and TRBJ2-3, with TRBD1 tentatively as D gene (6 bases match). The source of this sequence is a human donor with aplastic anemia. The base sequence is TGTGCCAGCAGCTTATTGGCAGGGGCCACAGATACGCAGTATTTT. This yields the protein CASSLLAGATDTQYF.